The source of this T cell receptor (beta chain) is a study of control samples from healthy donors and cancer patients (dated by TCRdb to 2018 to 2021). Libraries were made using the immunoSEQ multiplex PCR assay. What TCRdb holds here is the immuneACCESS table cut down to in-frame rearrangements. Part of the clones is not present; checked against another copy, under half of the missing clones reflect an unresolved V gene, and the others are unexplained. The sample includes about 50,000 clones, with around 94% observed a single time. Roughly 4% of the sample is held by the ten biggest clonotypes. V trim: 5 bases; J trim: 0 bases; unmatched bases: 6. Its CDR3 holds 16 amino acids, cysteine through phenylalanine. Just CDR3 DNA is preserved here, 48 bases in frame from base 1. Via the germline V gene, CDR1 is SGHVS and CDR2 FQNEAQ. A word on this clone: The specificity of this receptor is unknown. Base-call qualities are not available, and no considerably larger clone is one nucleotide away.

The sample was blood. The receptor was derived from a man aged 25 to 40 in good health. This receptor chain uses TRBV7-8 and TRBJ2-3, and 9 bases in between align with TRBD2. The CDR3 region reads CASSRGTSPSTDTQYF. The nucleotides are TGTGCCAGCAGCCGAGGGACTAGCCCTAGCACAGATACGCAGTATTTT.